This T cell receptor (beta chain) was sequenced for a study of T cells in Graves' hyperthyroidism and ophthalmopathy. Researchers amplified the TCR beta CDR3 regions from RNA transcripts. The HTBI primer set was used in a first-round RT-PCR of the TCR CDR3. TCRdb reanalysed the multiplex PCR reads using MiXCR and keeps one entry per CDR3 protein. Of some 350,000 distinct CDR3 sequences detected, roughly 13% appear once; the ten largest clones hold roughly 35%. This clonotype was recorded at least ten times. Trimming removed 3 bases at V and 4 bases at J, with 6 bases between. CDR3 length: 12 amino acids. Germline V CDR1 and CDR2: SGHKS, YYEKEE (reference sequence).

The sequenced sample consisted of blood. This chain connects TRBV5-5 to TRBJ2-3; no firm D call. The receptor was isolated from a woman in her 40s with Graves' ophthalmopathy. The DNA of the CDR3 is TGTGCCAGCAGCTCCGCCCCAGATACGCAGTATTTT. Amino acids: CASSSAPDTQYF.